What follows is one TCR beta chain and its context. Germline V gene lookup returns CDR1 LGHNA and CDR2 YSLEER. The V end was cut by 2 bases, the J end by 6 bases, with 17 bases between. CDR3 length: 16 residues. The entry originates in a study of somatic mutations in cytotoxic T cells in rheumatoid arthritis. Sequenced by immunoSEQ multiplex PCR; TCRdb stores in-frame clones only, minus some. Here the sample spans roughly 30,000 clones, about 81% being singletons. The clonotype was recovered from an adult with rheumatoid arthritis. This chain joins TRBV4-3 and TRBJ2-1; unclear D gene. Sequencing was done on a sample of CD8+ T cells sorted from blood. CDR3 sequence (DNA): TGCGCCAGCAGCCAAAGCAGCCGAAATAGAGCCAATGAGCAGTTCTTC. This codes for CASSQSSRNRANEQFF.